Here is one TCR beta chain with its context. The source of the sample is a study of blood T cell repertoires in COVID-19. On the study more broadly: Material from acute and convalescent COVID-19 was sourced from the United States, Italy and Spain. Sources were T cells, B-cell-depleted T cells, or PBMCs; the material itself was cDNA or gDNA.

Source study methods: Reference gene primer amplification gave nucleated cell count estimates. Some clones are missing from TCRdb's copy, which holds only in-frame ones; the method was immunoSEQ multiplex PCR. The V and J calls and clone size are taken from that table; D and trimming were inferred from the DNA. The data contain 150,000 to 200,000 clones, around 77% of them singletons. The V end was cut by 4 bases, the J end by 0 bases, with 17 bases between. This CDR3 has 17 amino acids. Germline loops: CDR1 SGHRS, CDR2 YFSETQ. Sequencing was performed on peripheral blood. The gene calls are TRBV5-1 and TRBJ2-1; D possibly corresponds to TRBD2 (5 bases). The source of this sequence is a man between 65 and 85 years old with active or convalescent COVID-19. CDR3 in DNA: TGCGCCAGCAGCCAGAGGGCTGGCGCTGGCTCCTACAATGAGCAGTTCTTC. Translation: CASSQRAGAGSYNEQFF.